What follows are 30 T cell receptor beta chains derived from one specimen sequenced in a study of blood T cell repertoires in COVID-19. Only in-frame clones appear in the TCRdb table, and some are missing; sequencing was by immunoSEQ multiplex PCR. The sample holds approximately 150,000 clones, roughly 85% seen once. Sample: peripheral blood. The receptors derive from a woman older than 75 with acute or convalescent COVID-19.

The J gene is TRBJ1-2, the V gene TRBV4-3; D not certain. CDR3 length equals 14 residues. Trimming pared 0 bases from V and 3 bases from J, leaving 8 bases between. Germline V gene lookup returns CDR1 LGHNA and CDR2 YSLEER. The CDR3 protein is CASSQDTRDYGYTF. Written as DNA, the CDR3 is TGCGCCAGCAGCCAAGATACGAGAGACTATGGCTACACCTTC.

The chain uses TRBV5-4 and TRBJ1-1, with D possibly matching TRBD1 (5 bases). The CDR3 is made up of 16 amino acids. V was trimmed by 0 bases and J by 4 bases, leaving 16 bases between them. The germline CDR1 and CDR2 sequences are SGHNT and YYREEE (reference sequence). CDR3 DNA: TGTGCCAGCAGCTTGGGGGGCAACAGGCGGGGCACTGAAGCTTTCTTT. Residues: CASSLGGNRRGTEAFF.

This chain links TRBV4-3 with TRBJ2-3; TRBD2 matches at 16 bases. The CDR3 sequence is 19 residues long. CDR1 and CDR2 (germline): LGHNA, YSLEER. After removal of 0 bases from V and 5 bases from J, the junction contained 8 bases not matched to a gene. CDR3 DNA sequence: TGCGCCAGCAGCCAAGATATCGGGACTAGCGGGAGGGCGGGAGATACGCAGTATTTT. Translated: CASSQDIGTSGRAGDTQYF.

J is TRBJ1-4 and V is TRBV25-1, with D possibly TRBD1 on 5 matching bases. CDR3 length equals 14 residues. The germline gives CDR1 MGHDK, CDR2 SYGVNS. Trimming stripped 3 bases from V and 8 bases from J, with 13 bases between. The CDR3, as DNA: TGTGCCAGCAGTGATGGGGCCGGTTGGGAAAAACTGTTTTTT. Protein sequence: CASSDGAGWEKLFF.

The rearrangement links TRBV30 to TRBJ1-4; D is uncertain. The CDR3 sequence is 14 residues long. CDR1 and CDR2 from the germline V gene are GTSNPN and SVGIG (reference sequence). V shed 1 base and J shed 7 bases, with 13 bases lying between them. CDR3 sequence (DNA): TGTGCCTGGAGTGATTATGGTGCGCGTGAAAAACTGTTTTTT. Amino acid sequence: CAWSDYGAREKLFF.

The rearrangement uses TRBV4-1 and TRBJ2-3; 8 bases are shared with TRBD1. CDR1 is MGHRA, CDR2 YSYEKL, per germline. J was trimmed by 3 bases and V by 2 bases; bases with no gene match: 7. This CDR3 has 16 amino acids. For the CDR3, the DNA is TGCGCCAGCAGCCAATTCGACAGGGGCGAAACAGATACGCAGTATTTT. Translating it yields CASSQFDRGETDTQYF.

The CDR3 DNA sequence: TGTGCCAGCAGCTTATTTGCAGGGGGAGGTGAAAAACTGTTTTTT. Translation gives CASSLFAGGGEKLFF. The chain is built from TRBV7-6 and TRBJ1-4; 7 bases fit TRBD1. The V and J ends lost 2 bases and 7 bases, in that order; junction bases with no gene match: 7. This CDR3 comprises 15 residues. The germline V gene has CDR1 SGHVS and CDR2 FNYEAQ.

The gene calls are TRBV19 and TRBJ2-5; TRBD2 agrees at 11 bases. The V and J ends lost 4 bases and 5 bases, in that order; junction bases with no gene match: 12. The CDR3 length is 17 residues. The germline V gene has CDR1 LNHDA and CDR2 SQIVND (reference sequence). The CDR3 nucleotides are TGTGCCAGTAGTACCTCGGGACTAGCGGCCCCCAGGGAGACCCAGTACTTC. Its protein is CASSTSGLAAPRETQYF.

DNA of the CDR3: TGTGCCACCAGTGAAGGGGGGGCAACCGGGGAGCTGTTTTTT. Amino acid sequence: CATSEGGATGELFF. The rearrangement links TRBV24-1 to TRBJ2-2, with D maybe TRBD2 (7 bases). V was trimmed by 4 bases and J by 5 bases, leaving 10 bases between them. Germline values: CDR1 KGHDR, CDR2 SFDVKD. This CDR3 is 14 amino acids long.

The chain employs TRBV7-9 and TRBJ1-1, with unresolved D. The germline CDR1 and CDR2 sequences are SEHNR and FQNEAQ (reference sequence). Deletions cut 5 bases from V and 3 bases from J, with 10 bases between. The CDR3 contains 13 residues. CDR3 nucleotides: TGTGCCAGCAGCCCCTCGGTAGACACTGAAGCTTTCTTT. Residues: CASSPSVDTEAFF.

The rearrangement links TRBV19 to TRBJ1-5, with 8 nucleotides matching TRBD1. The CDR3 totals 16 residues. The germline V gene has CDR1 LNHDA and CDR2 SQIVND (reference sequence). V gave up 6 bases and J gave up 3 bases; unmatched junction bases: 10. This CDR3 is CASRSSGRGLNQPQHF. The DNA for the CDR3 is TGTGCCAGTAGATCCTCGGGCAGGGGGCTCAATCAGCCCCAGCATTTT.

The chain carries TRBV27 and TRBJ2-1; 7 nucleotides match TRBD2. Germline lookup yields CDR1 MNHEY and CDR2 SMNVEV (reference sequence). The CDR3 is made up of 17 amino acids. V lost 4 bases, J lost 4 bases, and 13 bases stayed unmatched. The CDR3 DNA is TGTGCCAGCAGTTCCCCCCCACCAGCGGGGTCTTACAATGAGCAGTTCTTC. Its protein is CASSSPPPAGSYNEQFF.

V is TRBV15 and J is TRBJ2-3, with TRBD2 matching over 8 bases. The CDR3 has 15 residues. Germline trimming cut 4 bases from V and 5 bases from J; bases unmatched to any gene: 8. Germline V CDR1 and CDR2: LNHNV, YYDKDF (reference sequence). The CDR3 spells CATSNGGAIRDTQYF. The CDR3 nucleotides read TGTGCCACCAGCAACGGGGGGGCAATTAGAGATACGCAGTATTTT.

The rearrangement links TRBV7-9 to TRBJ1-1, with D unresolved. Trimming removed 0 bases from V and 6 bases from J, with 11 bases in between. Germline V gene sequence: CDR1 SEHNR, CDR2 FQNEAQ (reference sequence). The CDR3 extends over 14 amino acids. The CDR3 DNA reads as TGTGCCAGCAGCTTAGCGTCCCCATCCCCTGAAGCTTTCTTT. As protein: CASSLASPSPEAFF.

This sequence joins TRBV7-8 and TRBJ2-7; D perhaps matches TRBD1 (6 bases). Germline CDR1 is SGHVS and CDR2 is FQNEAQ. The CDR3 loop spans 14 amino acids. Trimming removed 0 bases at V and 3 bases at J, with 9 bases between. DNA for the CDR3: TGTGCCAGCAGCTTAGCCGGACAGCACTACGAGCAGTACTTC. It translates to CASSLAGQHYEQYF.

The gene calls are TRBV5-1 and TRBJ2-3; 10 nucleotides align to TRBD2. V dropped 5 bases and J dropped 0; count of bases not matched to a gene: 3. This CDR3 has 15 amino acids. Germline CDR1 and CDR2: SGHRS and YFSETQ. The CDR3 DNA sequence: TGCGCCAGCAGGACTAGCGGGTCTAGCACAGATACGCAGTATTTT. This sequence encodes CASRTSGSSTDTQYF.

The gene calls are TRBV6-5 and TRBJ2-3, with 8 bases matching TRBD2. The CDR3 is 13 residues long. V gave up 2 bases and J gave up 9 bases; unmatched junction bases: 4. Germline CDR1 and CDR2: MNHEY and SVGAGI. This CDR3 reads CASSYEGLATQYF. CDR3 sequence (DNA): TGTGCCAGCAGTTACGAAGGACTAGCAACGCAGTATTTT.

CDR3 loop: CASSLGLAGDFGETQYF. CDR3 nucleotide sequence: TGCGCCAGCAGCCTAGGACTAGCGGGAGATTTTGGCGAGACCCAGTACTTC. The chain has TRBV5-1 and TRBJ2-5; 13 bases are a match to TRBD2. V was clipped by 4 bases and J by 5 bases; unmatched bases: 11. This CDR3 spans 17 amino acids. Germline-derived CDR1 and CDR2 are SGHRS and YFSETQ.

CDR3 loop: CASSPGGAQETQYF. CDR3 coding DNA: TGTGCCAGCAGCCCGGGGGGGGCCCAAGAGACCCAGTACTTC. The V call is TRBV7-2, the J call TRBJ2-5, with TRBD2 matching 8 bases. The CDR3 spans 14 residues. In germline, CDR1 is SGHTA, CDR2 FQGNSA. The ends lost 5 bases at V and 1 base at J; junction bases unmatched: 3.

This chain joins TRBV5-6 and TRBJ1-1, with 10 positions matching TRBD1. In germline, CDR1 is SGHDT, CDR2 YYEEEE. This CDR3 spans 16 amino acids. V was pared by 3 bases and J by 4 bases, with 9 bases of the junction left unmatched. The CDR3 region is CASSSRQGASGTEAFF. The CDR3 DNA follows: TGTGCCAGCAGCTCCCGACAGGGGGCTTCGGGCACTGAAGCTTTCTTT.

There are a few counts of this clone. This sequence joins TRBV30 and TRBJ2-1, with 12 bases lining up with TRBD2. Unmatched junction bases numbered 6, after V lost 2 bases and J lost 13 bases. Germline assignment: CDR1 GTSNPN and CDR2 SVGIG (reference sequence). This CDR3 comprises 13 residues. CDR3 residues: CAWSTSSGGAQFF. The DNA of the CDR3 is TGTGCCTGGAGTACTTCTAGCGGGGGGGCCCAGTTCTTC. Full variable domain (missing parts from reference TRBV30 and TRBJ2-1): SQTIHQWPATLVQPVGSPLSLECTVEGTSNPNLYWYRQAAGRGLQLLFYSVGIGQISSEVPQNLSASRPQDRQFILSSKKLLLSDSGFYLCAWSTSSGGAQFFGPGTRLTVL.

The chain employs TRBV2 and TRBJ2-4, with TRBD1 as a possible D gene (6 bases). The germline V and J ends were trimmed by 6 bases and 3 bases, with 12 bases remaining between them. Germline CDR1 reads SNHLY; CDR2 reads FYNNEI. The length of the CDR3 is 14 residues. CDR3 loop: CASRQGLGKNIQYF. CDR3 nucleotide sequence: TGTGCCAGCAGACAGGGTTTGGGCAAAAACATTCAGTACTTC.

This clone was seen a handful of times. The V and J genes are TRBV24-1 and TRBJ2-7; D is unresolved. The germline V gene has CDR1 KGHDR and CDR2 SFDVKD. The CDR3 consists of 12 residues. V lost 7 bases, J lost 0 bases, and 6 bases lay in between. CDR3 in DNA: TGTGCCACCAGATCCAACTCCTACGAGCAGTACTTC. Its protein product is CATRSNSYEQYF.

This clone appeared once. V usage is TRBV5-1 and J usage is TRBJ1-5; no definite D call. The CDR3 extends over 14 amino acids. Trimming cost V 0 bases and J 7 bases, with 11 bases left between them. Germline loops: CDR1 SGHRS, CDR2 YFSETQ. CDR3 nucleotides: TGCGCCAGCAGCTTGGACCCGGAGGGACAGCCCCAGCATTTT. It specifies CASSLDPEGQPQHF.

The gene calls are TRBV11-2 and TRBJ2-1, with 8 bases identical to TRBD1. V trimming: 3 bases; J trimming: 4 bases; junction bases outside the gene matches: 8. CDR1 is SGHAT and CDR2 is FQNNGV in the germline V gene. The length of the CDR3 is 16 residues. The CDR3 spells CASSFGQGAWYNEQFF. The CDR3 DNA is TGTGCCAGCAGCTTTGGTCAGGGGGCTTGGTACAATGAGCAGTTCTTC.

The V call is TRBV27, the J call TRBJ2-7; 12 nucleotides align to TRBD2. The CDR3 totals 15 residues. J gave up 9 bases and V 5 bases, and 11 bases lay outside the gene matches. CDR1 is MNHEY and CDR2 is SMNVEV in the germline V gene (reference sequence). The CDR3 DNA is TGTGCCAGCAGTCTTACTAGCGGGAGGCGGTTGTTGCAGTACTTC. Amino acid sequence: CASSLTSGRRLLQYF.

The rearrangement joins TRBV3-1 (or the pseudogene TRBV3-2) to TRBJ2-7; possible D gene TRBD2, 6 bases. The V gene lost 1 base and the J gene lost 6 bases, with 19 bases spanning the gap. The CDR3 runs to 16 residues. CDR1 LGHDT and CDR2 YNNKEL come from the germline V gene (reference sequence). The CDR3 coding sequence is TGTGCCAGCAGCCAAGGGGCCGGCGGGGTTCAGGGCGAGCAGTACTTC. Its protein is CASSQGAGGVQGEQYF.

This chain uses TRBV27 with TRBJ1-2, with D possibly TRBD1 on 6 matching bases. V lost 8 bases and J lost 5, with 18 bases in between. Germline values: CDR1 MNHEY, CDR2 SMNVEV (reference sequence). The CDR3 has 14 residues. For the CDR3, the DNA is TGTGCCAGCGCGGGGGGCAGGGCTCGGTATGGCTACACCTTC. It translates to CASAGGRARYGYTF.

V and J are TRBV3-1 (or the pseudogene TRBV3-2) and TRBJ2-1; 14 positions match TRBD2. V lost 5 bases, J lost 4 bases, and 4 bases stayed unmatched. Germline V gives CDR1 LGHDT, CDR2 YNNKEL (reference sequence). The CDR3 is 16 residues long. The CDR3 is CASSSGLAGVYNEQFF. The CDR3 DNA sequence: TGTGCCAGCAGCTCGGGACTAGCGGGAGTATACAATGAGCAGTTCTTC.

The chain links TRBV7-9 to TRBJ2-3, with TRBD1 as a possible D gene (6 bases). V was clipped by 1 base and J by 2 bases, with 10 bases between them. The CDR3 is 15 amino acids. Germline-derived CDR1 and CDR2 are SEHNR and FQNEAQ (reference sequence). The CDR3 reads CASSLGDTNTDTQYF. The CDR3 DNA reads TGTGCCAGCAGCTTAGGGGACACCAACACAGATACGCAGTATTTT.